This T cell receptor beta chain was captured by sequencing in a study of T cells expressing NK-cell markers. Background on the study: Out of eight donors sequenced, seven tested HCMV-seropositive and the remaining one seronegative. Overall study results and limits: For several donors, these clonotypes were likewise the leading ones in the CD3+CD56-NKG2C+ fraction.

The CDR3 has 14 residues. With regard to this clonotype: No antigen is known for it.

TCRdb reanalyzed the 5' RACE reads and collapses them to one entry per CDR3 protein, without DNA. The sample data list 400,000 to 450,000 distinct CDR3 sequences. The source material was blood T cells: a sorted CD56 or NKG2C T cell subset, CD4+ or CD8+ T cells, or bulk PBMC T cells (not recorded which). The TCR comes from a woman aged 18 to 75 in good health. The chain is built from TRBV12-3 or TRBV12-4 and TRBJ2-4. The CDR3 sequence: CASSLGAGKNIQYF.